This TCR beta chain was identified during a study of OX40 agonist ivuxolimab in advanced cancers. Produced via immunoSEQ multiplex PCR; TCRdb's table is partial and in-frame only. The top ten clones hold around 12% of a sample with tens of thousands of clones, 94% of them seen once. Germline CDR1 and CDR2: MNHEY and SVGAGI. The CDR3 loop spans 13 amino acids. V was shortened by 6 bases and J by 2 bases, with 8 bases between the two germline ends. The gene calls are TRBV6-5 and TRBJ1-3, with a possible D match to TRBD1 (6 bases). The starting material was CD4+ or CD8+ T cells sorted from blood, obtained in a trial of the OX40 agonist ivuxolimab. The source is an adult with an advanced solid tumor such as melanoma, head and neck, liver or kidney cancer. The CDR3 nucleotides are TGTGCCAGCAGCCAGGGGACTGGAAACACCATATATTTT. It encodes CASSQGTGNTIYF.